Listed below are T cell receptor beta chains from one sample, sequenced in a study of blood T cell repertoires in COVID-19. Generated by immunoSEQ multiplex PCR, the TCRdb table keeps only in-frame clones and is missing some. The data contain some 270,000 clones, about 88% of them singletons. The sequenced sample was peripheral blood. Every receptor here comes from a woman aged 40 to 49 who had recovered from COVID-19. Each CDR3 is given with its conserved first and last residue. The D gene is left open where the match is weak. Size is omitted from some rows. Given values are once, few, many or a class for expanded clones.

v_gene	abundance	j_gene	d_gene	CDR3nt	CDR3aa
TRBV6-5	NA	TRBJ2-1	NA	TGTGCCAGCAGCCGGAGGGCGAATGAGCAGTTCTTC	CASSRRANEQFF
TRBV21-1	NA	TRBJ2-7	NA	TGTGCCAGCAGCAAAACAGGGGGATTTCCGGGACAGAGTTTTTACGAGCAGTACTTC	CASSKTGGFPGQSFYEQYF
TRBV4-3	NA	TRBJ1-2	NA	TGCGCCAGCAGCCAAAATGGAGCTAACTATGGCTACACCTTC	CASSQNGANYGYTF
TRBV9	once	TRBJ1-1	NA	TGTGCCAGCAGCGTAGAAGGGGGGGATACTGAAGCTTTCTTT	CASSVEGGDTEAFF
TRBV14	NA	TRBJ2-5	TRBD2	TGTGCCAGCAGCCAAAGACTAGCGGAACTCCAAGAGACCCAGTACTTC	CASSQRLAELQETQYF
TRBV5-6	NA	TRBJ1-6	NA	TGTGCCAGCAGCGCACCGGGTCCAACAGGGAATTCACCCCTCCACTTT	CASSAPGPTGNSPLHF
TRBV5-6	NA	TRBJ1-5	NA	TGTGCCAGCAGCTTGGGGGTTGGGAGCTGGAGCAATCAGCCCCAGCATTTT	CASSLGVGSWSNQPQHF
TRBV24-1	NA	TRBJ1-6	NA	TGTGCCACCAGTTCCCTCGGAGGACCCCTCCACTTT	CATSSLGGPLHF
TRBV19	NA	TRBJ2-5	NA	TGTGCCAGTAGTGGTTACAGGGTCGGGGAGACCCAGTACTTC	CASSGYRVGETQYF
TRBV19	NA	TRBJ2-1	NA	TGTGCCAGTAATGACTTCTACAATGAGCAGTTCTTC	CASNDFYNEQFF
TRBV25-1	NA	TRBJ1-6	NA	TGTGCCAGCAGTGAGGCGGTCAGTTCGCATTCACCCCTCCACTTT	CASSEAVSSHSPLHF
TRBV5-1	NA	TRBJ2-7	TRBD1	TGCGCCAGCAGCTTGGGGCTGGACAGGGCCTACGAGCAGTACTTC	CASSLGLDRAYEQYF
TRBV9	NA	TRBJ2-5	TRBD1	TGTGCCAGCAGCGCAGGACAGGGGGAGACCCAGTACTTC	CASSAGQGETQYF
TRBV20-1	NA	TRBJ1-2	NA	TGCAGTACCACGGGGGACTATGGCTACACCTTC	CSTTGDYGYTF
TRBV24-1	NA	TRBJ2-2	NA	TGTGCCACCAGTGATCATGACAGAAACACCGGGGAGCTGTTTTTT	CATSDHDRNTGELFF
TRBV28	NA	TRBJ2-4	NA	TGTGTCAGCAGTCCCACTTATACCGGCATTCAGTACTTC	CVSSPTYTGIQYF
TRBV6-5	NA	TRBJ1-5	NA	TGTGCCAGCAGCGATCAACGGTGGCAGCCCCAGCATTTT	CASSDQRWQPQHF
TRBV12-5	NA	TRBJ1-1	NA	TGTGCTAGTGGTTTGGTACTCACCGGGACACGTTACACTGAAGCTTTCTTT	CASGLVLTGTRYTEAFF
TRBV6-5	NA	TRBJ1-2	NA	TGTGCCAGCAGTTACGGAGGGGCTAATGGCTACACCTTC	CASSYGGANGYTF
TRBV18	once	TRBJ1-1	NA	TGTGCCAGCTCACCACCGGGGGCGAGGGACACTGAAGCTTTCTTT	CASSPPGARDTEAFF
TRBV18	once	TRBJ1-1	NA	TGTGCCAGCTCACCAACCGCTCAGGGTGTGGCTTTCTTT	CASSPTAQGVAFF
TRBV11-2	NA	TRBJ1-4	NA	TGTGCCAGCAGCTTAAGTACAGGGAATGAAAAACTGTTTTTT	CASSLSTGNEKLFF
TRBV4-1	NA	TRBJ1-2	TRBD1	TGCGCCAGCAGCCAAGGATTAGGACAGGGGCATGGCTACACCTTC	CASSQGLGQGHGYTF
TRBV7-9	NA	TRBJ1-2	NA	TGTGCCAGCAGCTTTCGGGGGGCGGACTATGGCTACACCTTC	CASSFRGADYGYTF
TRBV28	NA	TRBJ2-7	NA	TGTGCCAGCAGTTTAGGAGGAGCCCACGACGAGCAGTACTTC	CASSLGGAHDEQYF
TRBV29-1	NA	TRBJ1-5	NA	TGCAGCGTGGGGAGCGGGGGCAATCAGCCCCAGCATTTT	CSVGSGGNQPQHF
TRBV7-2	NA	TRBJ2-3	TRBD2	TGTGCCAGCAGCTTTCGTGGCGGGGGGGTTCCAGATACGCAGTATTTT	CASSFRGGGVPDTQYF
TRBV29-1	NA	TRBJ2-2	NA	TGCAGCGTTGGCCCATCGGGAACCGGGGAGCTGTTTTTT	CSVGPSGTGELFF
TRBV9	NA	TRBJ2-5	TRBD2	TGTGCCAGCAGCGTAAGCCCCGGGGTTGCGGGGGGCCGGGGAATACAAGAGACCCAGTACTTC	CASSVSPGVAGGRGIQETQYF
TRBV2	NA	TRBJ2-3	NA	TGTGCCAGCAGTGACGCCCGGGAGGATACGCAGTATTTT	CASSDAREDTQYF
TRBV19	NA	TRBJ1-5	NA	TGTGCGAGCAGGGGCGCTACCGTTAGCAATCAGCCCCAGCATTTT	CASRGATVSNQPQHF
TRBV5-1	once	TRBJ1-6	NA	TGCGCCAGCAGCTGGACAGTGAGTACGAGCTCCTATAATTCACCCCTCCACTTT	CASSWTVSTSSYNSPLHF
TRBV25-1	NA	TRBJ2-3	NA	TGTGCCAGCAGTGAAGTGGGGGGTAGTGCAGATACGCAGTATTTT	CASSEVGGSADTQYF
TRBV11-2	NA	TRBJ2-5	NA	TGTGCCAGCAGCTCCGACAGGCTTAGGGAGACCCAGTACTTC	CASSSDRLRETQYF
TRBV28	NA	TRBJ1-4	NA	TGTGCCAGCAGTTTCTCGGTGAATGAAAAACTGTTTTTT	CASSFSVNEKLFF
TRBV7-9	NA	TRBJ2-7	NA	TGTGCCAGCGGGCCAGGGGTTTATGGCGAGCAGTACTTC	CASGPGVYGEQYF
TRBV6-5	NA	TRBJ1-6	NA	TGTGCCAGCAGTTACTCGTTTCGTTCACCCCTCCACTTT	CASSYSFRSPLHF
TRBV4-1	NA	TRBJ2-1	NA	TGCGCCAGCAGCGGTTCTAGCGTCTCCTACAATGAGCAGTTCTTC	CASSGSSVSYNEQFF
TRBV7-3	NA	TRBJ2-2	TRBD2	TGTGCCAGCTCTAGCGGGGCGGACACCGGGGAGCTGTTTTTT	CASSSGADTGELFF
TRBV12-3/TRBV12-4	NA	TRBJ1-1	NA	TGTGCCAGCAGTTTAAACCAGGACACTGAAGCTTTCTTT	CASSLNQDTEAFF
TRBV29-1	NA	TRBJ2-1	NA	TGCAGCGTTGCCCTTACAGGGAGCAATGAGCAGTTCTTC	CSVALTGSNEQFF
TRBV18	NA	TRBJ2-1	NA	TGTGCCAGCTCACTAATTGGAGCGGATGAAAACGGTGAGCAGTTCTTC	CASSLIGADENGEQFF
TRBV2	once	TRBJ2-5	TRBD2	TGTGCCAGCAGACCGACTAGCGGGCAAGAGACCCAGTACTTC	CASRPTSGQETQYF
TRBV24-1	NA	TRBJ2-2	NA	TGTGCCACCAAGACGGGTCCGGACACCGGGGAGCTGTTTTTT	CATKTGPDTGELFF
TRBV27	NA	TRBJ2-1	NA	TGTGCCAGCAGTACTCCAGGGTGGCATGAGCAGTTCTTC	CASSTPGWHEQFF
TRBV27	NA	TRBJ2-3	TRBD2	TGTGCCAGCAGTGACGGGACTAGCGGGAGGAATACGCAGTATTTT	CASSDGTSGRNTQYF
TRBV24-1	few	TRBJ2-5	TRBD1	TGTGCCACCAGTGATCCCCGAACAGGGGGGCAAGAGACCCAGTACTTC	CATSDPRTGGQETQYF
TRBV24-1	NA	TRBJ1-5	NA	TGTGCCACCAGTGCGGGGGGCGAAAGCAATCAGCCCCAGCATTTT	CATSAGGESNQPQHF
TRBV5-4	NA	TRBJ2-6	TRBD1	TGTGCCAGCAGCTTATATGACAGGGGCATCGACTCTGGGGCCAACGTCCTGACTTTC	CASSLYDRGIDSGANVLTF
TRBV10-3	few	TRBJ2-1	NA	TGTGCCATCGGCGGGGACCGGGGGGCGCATGAGCAGTTCTTC	CAIGGDRGAHEQFF
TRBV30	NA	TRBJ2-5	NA	TGTGCCTGGAGTATGGGGGCAGGAGAGACCCAGTACTTC	CAWSMGAGETQYF
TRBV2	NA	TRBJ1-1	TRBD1	TGTGCCAGCAGCACACAGGGGACGGACACTGAAGCTTTCTTT	CASSTQGTDTEAFF
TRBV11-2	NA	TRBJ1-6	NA	TGTGCCAGCAGCCCCCTTAGACAAGTCGCCCTCCACTTT	CASSPLRQVALHF
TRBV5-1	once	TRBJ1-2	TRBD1	TGCGCCAGCAGCCTACGGACAGGGGACAACTATGGCTACACCTTC	CASSLRTGDNYGYTF
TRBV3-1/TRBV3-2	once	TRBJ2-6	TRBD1	TGTGCCAGCAGCCAAGAAAGGGGGCAGGGGGCCAGCTCTGGGGCCAACGTCCTGACTTTC	CASSQERGQGASSGANVLTF
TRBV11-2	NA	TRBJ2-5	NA	TGTGCCAGCAGCCCCGGGATCTCAGAGACCCAGTACTTC	CASSPGISETQYF
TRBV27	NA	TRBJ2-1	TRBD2	TGTGCCAGCAGTTTAATTGCCGGGGGGGGGTACAATGAGCAGTTCTTC	CASSLIAGGGYNEQFF